This TCR beta chain was observed in a study of CD8 T cells in Susac syndrome. An amount of RNA that ranged from roughly 0.5 to 1 ug was reverse transcribed with random hexamers. TCRdb reanalysed the immunoSEQ multiplex PCR reads using MiXCR and keeps one entry per CDR3 protein. The table records about 200,000 distinct CDR3 sequences, roughly 91% of them present only once. Looked up from germline, CDR1 is MDHEN and CDR2 is SYDVKM. This CDR3 is 16 amino acids long. The germline V and J ends were trimmed by 3 bases and 2 bases, with 14 bases remaining between them. This clonotype appeared once. The sequencing input was CD4+ T cells from PBMCs. The clonotype originates from a human donor with Susac syndrome. This sequence joins TRBV28 and TRBJ2-4; TRBD1 might be the D (5 bases). The chain's CDR3 is CASSFPTVETKNIQYF. The CDR3 DNA follows: TGTGCCAGCAGTTTCCCGACAGTAGAAACCAAAAACATTCAGTACTTC.